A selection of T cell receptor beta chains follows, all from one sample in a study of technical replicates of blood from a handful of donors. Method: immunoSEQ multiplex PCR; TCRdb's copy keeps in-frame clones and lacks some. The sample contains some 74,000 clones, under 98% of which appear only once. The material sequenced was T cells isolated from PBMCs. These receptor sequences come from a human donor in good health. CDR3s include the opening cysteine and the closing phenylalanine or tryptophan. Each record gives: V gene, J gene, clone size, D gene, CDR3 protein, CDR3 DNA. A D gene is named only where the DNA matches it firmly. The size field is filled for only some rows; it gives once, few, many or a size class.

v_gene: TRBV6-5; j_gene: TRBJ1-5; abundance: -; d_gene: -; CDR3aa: CASSYSAQGGQPQHF; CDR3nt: TGTGCCAGCAGTTACTCTGCACAAGGGGGTCAGCCCCAGCATTTT
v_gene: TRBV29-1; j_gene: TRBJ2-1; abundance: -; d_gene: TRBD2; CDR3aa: CSVGTSGNNEQFF; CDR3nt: TGCAGCGTGGGGACTAGCGGAAACAATGAGCAGTTCTTC
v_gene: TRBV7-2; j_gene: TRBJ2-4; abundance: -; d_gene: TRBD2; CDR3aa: CASSRKGGAKNIQYF; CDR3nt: TGTGCCAGCAGCCGAAAGGGAGGGGCCAAAAACATTCAGTACTTC
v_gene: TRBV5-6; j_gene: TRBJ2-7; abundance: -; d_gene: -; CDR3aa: CASSGGLRNYEQYF; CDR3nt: TGTGCCAGCAGCGGGGGACTCAGAAACTACGAGCAGTACTTC
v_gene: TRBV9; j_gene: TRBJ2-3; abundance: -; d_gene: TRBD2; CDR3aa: CASSVGEGLIDTQYF; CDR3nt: TGTGCCAGCAGCGTAGGGGAGGGGCTGATAGATACGCAGTATTTT
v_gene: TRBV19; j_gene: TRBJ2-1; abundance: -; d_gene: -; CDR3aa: CASSIDLVSSYNEQFF; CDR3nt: TGTGCCAGTAGTATAGATCTCGTGAGCTCCTACAATGAGCAGTTCTTC
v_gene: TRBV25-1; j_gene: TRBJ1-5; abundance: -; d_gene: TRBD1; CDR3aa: CASSESAGGQPQHF; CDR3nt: TGTGCCAGCAGTGAATCGGCAGGGGGTCAGCCCCAGCATTTT
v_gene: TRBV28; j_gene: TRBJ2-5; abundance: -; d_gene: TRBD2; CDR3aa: CASSLGHGGEETQYF; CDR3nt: TGTGCCAGCAGTTTAGGGCACGGGGGGGAGGAGACCCAGTACTTC
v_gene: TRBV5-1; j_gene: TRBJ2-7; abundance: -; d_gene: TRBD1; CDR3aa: CASSYGTGLYEQYF; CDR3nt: TGCGCCAGCAGCTATGGGACAGGGTTATACGAGCAGTACTTC
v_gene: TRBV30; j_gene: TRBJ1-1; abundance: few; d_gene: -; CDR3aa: CAWMGQGEAFF; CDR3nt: TGTGCCTGGATGGGTCAGGGGGAAGCTTTCTTT
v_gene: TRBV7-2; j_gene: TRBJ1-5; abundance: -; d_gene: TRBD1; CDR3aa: CASSSQRTGINQPQHF; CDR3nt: TGTGCCAGCAGCTCCCAACGGACAGGGATTAATCAGCCCCAGCATTTT
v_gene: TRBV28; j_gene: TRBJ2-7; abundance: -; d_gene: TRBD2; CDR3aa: CASSLLGLAGDSPRSTKQYF; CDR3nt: TGTGCCAGCAGTCTATTGGGACTAGCGGGAGACAGTCCTAGGAGTACGAAGCAGTACTTC
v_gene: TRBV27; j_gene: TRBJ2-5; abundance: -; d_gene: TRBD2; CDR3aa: CASSLWGLAGVETQYF; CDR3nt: TGTGCCAGCAGTTTATGGGGACTAGCGGGAGTAGAGACCCAGTACTTC
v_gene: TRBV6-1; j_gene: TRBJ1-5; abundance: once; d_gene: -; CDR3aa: CASSRIFDQPQHF; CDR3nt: TGTGCCAGCTCGAGGATATTCGATCAGCCCCAGCATTTT
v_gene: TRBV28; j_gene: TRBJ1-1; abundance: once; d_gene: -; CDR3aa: CASSLRGSYSFTEAFF; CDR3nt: TGTGCCAGCAGTTTACGGGGATCCTACTCTTTCACTGAAGCTTTCTTT
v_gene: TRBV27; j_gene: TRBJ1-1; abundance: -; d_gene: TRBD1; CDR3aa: CASNVGQGNTEAFF; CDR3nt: TGTGCCAGCAATGTCGGACAGGGTAACACTGAAGCTTTCTTT
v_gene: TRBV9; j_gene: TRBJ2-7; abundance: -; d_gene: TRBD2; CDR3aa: CASSVQGGSAYEQYF; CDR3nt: TGTGCCAGCAGCGTACAGGGCGGGAGCGCCTACGAGCAGTACTTC
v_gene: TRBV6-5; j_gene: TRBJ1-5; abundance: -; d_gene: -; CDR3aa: CASSYEQGRQPQHF; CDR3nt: TGTGCCAGCAGTTACGAGCAGGGGCGACAGCCCCAGCATTTT
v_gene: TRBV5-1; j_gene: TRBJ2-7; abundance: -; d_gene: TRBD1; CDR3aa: CASRGTGLKSYEQYF; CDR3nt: TGCGCCAGTCGAGGGACAGGGCTTAAATCCTACGAGCAGTACTTC
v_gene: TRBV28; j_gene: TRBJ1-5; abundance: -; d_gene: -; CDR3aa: CASSTGGNQPQHF; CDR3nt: TGTGCCAGCAGTACCGGGGGCAATCAGCCCCAGCATTTT
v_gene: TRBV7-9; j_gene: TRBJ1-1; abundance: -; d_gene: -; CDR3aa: CASSPKPTDKMNTEAFF; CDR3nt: TGTGCCAGCAGCCCGAAACCGACAGACAAAATGAACACTGAAGCTTTCTTT
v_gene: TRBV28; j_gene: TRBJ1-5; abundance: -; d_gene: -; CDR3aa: CASRPNSELPSQHF; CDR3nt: TGTGCCAGCCGTCCTAATTCGGAGTTGCCCTCCCAGCATTTT
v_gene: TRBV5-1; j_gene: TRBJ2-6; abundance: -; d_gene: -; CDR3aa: CASSQGGVRVNVLTF; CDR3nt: TGCGCCAGCAGCCAAGGGGGAGTTAGAGTCAACGTCCTGACTTTC
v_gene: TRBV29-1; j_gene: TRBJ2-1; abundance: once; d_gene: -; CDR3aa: CSARGGPYNEQFF; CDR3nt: TGCAGCGCTAGGGGGGGCCCCTACAATGAGCAGTTCTTC
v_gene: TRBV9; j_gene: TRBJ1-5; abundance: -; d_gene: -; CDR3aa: CASSVEGVQPQHF; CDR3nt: TGTGCCAGCAGCGTAGAGGGGGTCCAGCCCCAGCATTTT
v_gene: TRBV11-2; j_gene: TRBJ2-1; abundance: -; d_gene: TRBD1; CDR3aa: CASSFRDRGRTYNEQFF; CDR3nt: TGTGCCAGCAGCTTTAGGGACAGGGGAAGGACCTACAATGAGCAGTTCTTC
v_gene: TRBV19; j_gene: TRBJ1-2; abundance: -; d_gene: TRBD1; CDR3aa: CASNTGASGYTF; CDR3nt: TGTGCCAGTAATACAGGGGCATCCGGCTACACCTTC
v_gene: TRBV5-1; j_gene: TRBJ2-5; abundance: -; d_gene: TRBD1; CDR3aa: CASRIGQGSWYKETQYF; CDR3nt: TGCGCCAGCAGAATCGGACAGGGAAGTTGGTATAAAGAGACCCAGTACTTC
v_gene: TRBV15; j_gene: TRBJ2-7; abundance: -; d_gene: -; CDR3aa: CATSSWTGAYEQYF; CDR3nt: TGTGCCACCAGCAGCTGGACGGGAGCCTACGAGCAGTACTTC
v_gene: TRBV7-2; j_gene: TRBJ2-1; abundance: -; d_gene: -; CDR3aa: CASSAWRNEQFF; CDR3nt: TGTGCCAGCAGCGCCTGGAGGAATGAGCAGTTCTTC
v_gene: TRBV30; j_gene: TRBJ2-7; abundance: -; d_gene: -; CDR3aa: CAWSSPFYEQYF; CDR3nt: TGTGCCTGGAGTTCTCCGTTCTACGAGCAGTACTTC
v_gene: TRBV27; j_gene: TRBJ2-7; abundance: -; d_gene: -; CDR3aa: CASSLTGLYEQYF; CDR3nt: TGTGCCAGCAGTTTAACGGGACTCTACGAGCAGTACTTC
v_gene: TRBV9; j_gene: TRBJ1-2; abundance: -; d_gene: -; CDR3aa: CASDSPFETKNGYTF; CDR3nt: TGTGCCAGCGATTCGCCCTTTGAAACAAAGAATGGCTACACCTTC
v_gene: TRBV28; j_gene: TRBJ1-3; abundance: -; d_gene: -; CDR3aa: CASLGGVDRNTIYF; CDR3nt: TGTGCCAGCCTTGGGGGGGTTGATAGAAACACCATATATTTT
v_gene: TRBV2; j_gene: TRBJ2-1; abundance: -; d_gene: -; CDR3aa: CASSEYWASLISYNEQFF; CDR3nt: TGTGCCAGCAGTGAATATTGGGCCTCGCTAATCTCCTACAATGAGCAGTTCTTC
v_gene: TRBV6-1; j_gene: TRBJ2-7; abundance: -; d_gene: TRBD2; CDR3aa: CASGSSGEGIAQYF; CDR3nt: TGTGCCAGCGGAAGTAGCGGGGAGGGAATTGCGCAGTACTTC
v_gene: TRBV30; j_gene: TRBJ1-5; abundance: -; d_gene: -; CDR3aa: CAWSVGEGHQPQHF; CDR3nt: TGTGCCTGGAGTGTAGGGGAGGGGCATCAGCCCCAGCATTTT
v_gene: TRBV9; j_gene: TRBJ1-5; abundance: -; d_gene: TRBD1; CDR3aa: CASSPGGAGSNQPQHF; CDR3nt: TGTGCCAGCAGCCCAGGGGGCGCGGGTAGCAATCAGCCCCAGCATTTT